This T cell receptor beta chain was obtained from a study of neurological immune-mediated disorders. The CDR3 has 14 amino acids. With 3 bases clipped from V and 7 bases from J, the junction kept 6 bases outside the gene matches. As to time point: longitudinal time-point 3. Many counts were recorded for this clonotype. The cDNA was generated by 5'RACE with 10-nucleotide random UMIs. TCRdb recomputed calls from the 5' RACE reads with MiXCR, one row per CDR3 protein. The sample holds some 80,000 distinct CDR3 sequences, about 4% seen once. This TCR derives from an older woman with multiple sclerosis. Sequencing was carried out using PBMCs. This sequence joins TRBV12-3 or TRBV12-4 and TRBJ2-1, with 7 positions matching TRBD2. DNA of the CDR3: TGTGCCAGCAGTTTTGATTTGGGGGGGAATGAGCAGTTCTTC. Translation: CASSFDLGGNEQFF.